Listed below are T cell receptor beta chains from one sample, sequenced in a study of blood T cell repertoires in COVID-19. Method: immunoSEQ multiplex PCR; TCRdb's copy keeps in-frame clones and lacks some. The sample holds under 350,000 clones; approximately 86% are singletons and the top ten take approximately 4.6%. Sequenced material: PBMCs or T cells enriched from blood (not recorded which). These receptors were obtained from a woman between 40 and 55 years old with acute COVID-19. Each CDR3 is given with its conserved first and last residue. The order of the fields is V gene, D gene, J gene, clone size, CDR3 protein, CDR3 DNA. The D gene is left open where the match is weak. Expanded clones are given a class, and other clones once, few, many or no size at all.

V gene: TRBV4-3
D gene: .
J gene: TRBJ2-3
clone size: .
CDR3 protein: CASSQAPPRGTDTQYF
CDR3 DNA: TGCGCCAGCAGCCAAGCCCCCCCCCGGGGCACAGATACGCAGTATTTT

V gene: TRBV21-1
D gene: .
J gene: TRBJ2-2
clone size: .
CDR3 protein: CASTPEKDKDTNTGELFF
CDR3 DNA: TGTGCCAGCACCCCCGAGAAAGATAAGGACACCAACACCGGGGAGCTGTTTTTT

V gene: TRBV3-1/TRBV3-2
D gene: .
J gene: TRBJ1-3
clone size: few
CDR3 protein: CASRGGSGNTIYF
CDR3 DNA: TGTGCCAGCAGAGGAGGCTCTGGAAACACCATATATTTT

V gene: TRBV11-1
D gene: TRBD1
J gene: TRBJ2-5
clone size: .
CDR3 protein: CASSDTGARETQYF
CDR3 DNA: TGTGCCAGCAGCGACACAGGGGCAAGAGAGACCCAGTACTTC

V gene: TRBV4-3
D gene: TRBD1
J gene: TRBJ2-1
clone size: .
CDR3 protein: CASSQTLDRGHEQFF
CDR3 DNA: TGCGCCAGCAGCCAAACCCTCGACAGGGGGCATGAGCAGTTCTTC

V gene: TRBV4-1
D gene: TRBD1
J gene: TRBJ1-4
clone size: .
CDR3 protein: CASSPWDREGELFF
CDR3 DNA: TGCGCCAGCAGCCCATGGGACAGGGAGGGGGAACTGTTTTTT

V gene: TRBV7-8
D gene: .
J gene: TRBJ1-1
clone size: .
CDR3 protein: CASSLGQLNTEAFF
CDR3 DNA: TGTGCCAGCAGCTTAGGGCAACTAAACACTGAAGCTTTCTTT

V gene: TRBV14
D gene: .
J gene: TRBJ2-2
clone size: .
CDR3 protein: CASSQTRLLDTGELFF
CDR3 DNA: TGTGCCAGCAGCCAAACCCGACTGCTAGACACCGGGGAGCTGTTTTTT

V gene: TRBV11-3
D gene: TRBD1
J gene: TRBJ1-1
clone size: .
CDR3 protein: CASSLATGTGDTEAFF
CDR3 DNA: TGTGCCAGCAGCTTAGCGACCGGGACAGGGGACACTGAAGCTTTCTTT

V gene: TRBV28
D gene: TRBD2
J gene: TRBJ2-7
clone size: few
CDR3 protein: CASSLGLAGAPTYEQYF
CDR3 DNA: TGTGCCAGCAGTTTAGGACTAGCGGGAGCTCCCACCTACGAGCAGTACTTC

V gene: TRBV7-9
D gene: TRBD2
J gene: TRBJ2-3
clone size: .
CDR3 protein: CASSAWTSRGDTQYF
CDR3 DNA: TGTGCCAGCAGCGCTTGGACTAGCAGGGGAGATACGCAGTATTTT

V gene: TRBV6-5
D gene: .
J gene: TRBJ1-4
clone size: .
CDR3 protein: CASSYPREGSNEKLFF
CDR3 DNA: TGTGCCAGCAGTTACCCCAGGGAGGGCTCTAATGAAAAACTGTTTTTT

V gene: TRBV5-1
D gene: TRBD2
J gene: TRBJ2-3
clone size: .
CDR3 protein: CASSFRAGLGADTQYF
CDR3 DNA: TGCGCCAGCAGCTTTAGAGCGGGACTAGGGGCAGATACGCAGTATTTT

V gene: TRBV5-1
D gene: .
J gene: TRBJ1-5
clone size: once
CDR3 protein: CASSPTGNNQPQHF
CDR3 DNA: TGCGCCAGCAGCCCGACCGGGAACAATCAGCCCCAGCATTTT

V gene: TRBV24-1
D gene: .
J gene: TRBJ2-5
clone size: .
CDR3 protein: CATSADGETQYF
CDR3 DNA: TGTGCCACCAGTGCAGACGGGGAGACCCAGTACTTC

V gene: TRBV18
D gene: .
J gene: TRBJ2-2
clone size: .
CDR3 protein: CASSPPGVQNTGELFF
CDR3 DNA: TGTGCCAGCTCACCCCCAGGGGTCCAGAACACCGGGGAGCTGTTTTTT

V gene: TRBV14
D gene: TRBD1
J gene: TRBJ2-7
clone size: .
CDR3 protein: CASSLKDRGREGPYEQYF
CDR3 DNA: TGTGCCAGCAGCCTAAAGGACAGGGGGCGAGAAGGACCCTACGAGCAGTACTTC

V gene: TRBV7-9
D gene: .
J gene: TRBJ2-3
clone size: .
CDR3 protein: CASSTGGLGDTQYF
CDR3 DNA: TGTGCCAGCAGTACTGGGGGGTTGGGAGATACGCAGTATTTT

V gene: TRBV19
D gene: TRBD1
J gene: TRBJ1-2
clone size: .
CDR3 protein: CASCRDRNNYGYTF
CDR3 DNA: TGTGCCAGTTGCCGGGACAGAAATAACTATGGCTACACCTTC

V gene: TRBV10-1
D gene: .
J gene: TRBJ1-1
clone size: .
CDR3 protein: CATDSTSKSTPDYRTEAFF
CDR3 DNA: TGCGCCACCGACAGCACGTCCAAGTCGACGCCCGATTATCGCACTGAAGCTTTCTTT

V gene: TRBV19
D gene: TRBD2
J gene: TRBJ2-7
clone size: .
CDR3 protein: CASSIMEGTSQKQYF
CDR3 DNA: TGTGCCAGTAGTATAATGGAGGGGACTAGTCAGAAGCAGTACTTC

V gene: TRBV24-1
D gene: .
J gene: TRBJ2-2
clone size: .
CDR3 protein: CATSDKRGTGELFF
CDR3 DNA: TGTGCCACCAGTGATAAAAGGGGTACCGGGGAGCTGTTTTTT

V gene: TRBV18
D gene: .
J gene: TRBJ1-5
clone size: .
CDR3 protein: CASSPMSGPNQPQHF
CDR3 DNA: TGTGCCAGCTCACCAATGTCAGGGCCTAATCAGCCCCAGCATTTT

V gene: TRBV5-1
D gene: TRBD2
J gene: TRBJ2-2
clone size: .
CDR3 protein: CASSLSSGATTGELFF
CDR3 DNA: TGCGCCAGCAGCTTATCTAGCGGGGCCACCACCGGGGAGCTGTTTTTT

V gene: TRBV5-1
D gene: .
J gene: TRBJ1-2
clone size: .
CDR3 protein: CASSLEDRNYGYTF
CDR3 DNA: TGCGCCAGCAGCTTGGAGGACAGAAACTATGGCTACACCTTC

V gene: TRBV21-1
D gene: .
J gene: TRBJ1-5
clone size: .
CDR3 protein: CASSKPLPGNYSNQPQHF
CDR3 DNA: TGTGCCAGCAGCAAACCCCTTCCGGGTAACTATAGCAATCAGCCCCAGCATTTT

V gene: TRBV6-6
D gene: .
J gene: TRBJ1-5
clone size: .
CDR3 protein: CASSLKTSNQPQHF
CDR3 DNA: TGTGCCAGCAGTCTTAAAACAAGCAATCAGCCCCAGCATTTT

V gene: TRBV5-1
D gene: .
J gene: TRBJ2-7
clone size: .
CDR3 protein: CASSPPAAQDYEQYF
CDR3 DNA: TGCGCCAGCAGCCCGCCCGCGGCCCAAGACTACGAGCAGTACTTC

V gene: TRBV4-2
D gene: .
J gene: TRBJ1-4
clone size: .
CDR3 protein: CASSQVARGGSNEKLFF
CDR3 DNA: TGTGCCAGCAGCCAAGTGGCACGGGGAGGTAGTAATGAAAAACTGTTTTTT

V gene: TRBV11-1
D gene: .
J gene: TRBJ2-1
clone size: .
CDR3 protein: CASSHRALVVEQFF
CDR3 DNA: TGTGCCAGCAGCCACAGAGCCTTGGTCGTTGAGCAGTTCTTC

V gene: TRBV12-2
D gene: .
J gene: TRBJ1-2
clone size: .
CDR3 protein: CASRLARDLYGYTF
CDR3 DNA: TGTGCAAGTCGCTTAGCTCGGGATCTCTATGGCTACACCTTC

V gene: TRBV5-6
D gene: .
J gene: TRBJ1-1
clone size: .
CDR3 protein: CASRQRLTASTEAFF
CDR3 DNA: TGTGCCAGCAGACAAAGACTTACGGCGTCCACTGAAGCTTTCTTT

V gene: TRBV28
D gene: .
J gene: TRBJ1-2
clone size: .
CDR3 protein: CASSFGARNYGYTF
CDR3 DNA: TGTGCCAGCAGTTTCGGTGCCAGGAACTATGGCTACACCTTC

V gene: TRBV3-1/TRBV3-2
D gene: TRBD1
J gene: TRBJ1-3
clone size: .
CDR3 protein: CASSQGDRGNTIYF
CDR3 DNA: TGTGCCAGCAGCCAAGGGGACAGAGGAAACACCATATATTTT

V gene: TRBV20-1
D gene: TRBD2
J gene: TRBJ2-7
clone size: .
CDR3 protein: CSASGASGGYEQYF
CDR3 DNA: TGCAGTGCTAGTGGTGCTAGCGGGGGTTACGAGCAGTACTTC

V gene: TRBV2
D gene: TRBD2
J gene: TRBJ2-1
clone size: .
CDR3 protein: CASIGRLLDNEQFF
CDR3 DNA: TGTGCCAGCATCGGGAGGCTCCTTGACAATGAGCAGTTCTTC

V gene: TRBV28
D gene: TRBD1
J gene: TRBJ1-1
clone size: .
CDR3 protein: CASSLGSGGGVKAFF
CDR3 DNA: TGTGCCAGCAGTTTAGGTTCAGGAGGGGGCGTCAAAGCTTTCTTT

V gene: TRBV2
D gene: .
J gene: TRBJ1-5
clone size: .
CDR3 protein: CASSERQGYQPQHF
CDR3 DNA: TGTGCCAGCAGTGAACGGCAGGGCTATCAGCCCCAGCATTTT

V gene: TRBV16
D gene: .
J gene: TRBJ1-2
clone size: .
CDR3 protein: CASSPLLDTSYGYTF
CDR3 DNA: TGTGCCAGCAGCCCCCTCTTGGACACGAGCTATGGCTACACCTTC

V gene: TRBV18
D gene: .
J gene: TRBJ1-2
clone size: once
CDR3 protein: CASSPQGLGDYGYTF
CDR3 DNA: TGTGCCAGCTCACCACAGGGGCTGGGTGACTATGGCTACACCTTC

V gene: TRBV29-1
D gene: .
J gene: TRBJ1-5
clone size: .
CDR3 protein: CSVGSTSNQPQHF
CDR3 DNA: TGCAGCGTCGGTAGTACTAGCAATCAGCCCCAGCATTTT

V gene: TRBV9
D gene: TRBD1
J gene: TRBJ2-1
clone size: .
CDR3 protein: CASSPQGQGLNEQFF
CDR3 DNA: TGTGCCAGCAGCCCCCAGGGACAGGGTCTTAATGAGCAGTTCTTC

V gene: TRBV15
D gene: .
J gene: TRBJ1-2
clone size: .
CDR3 protein: CATSLPGGLEYGYTF
CDR3 DNA: TGTGCCACCAGCCTCCCGGGGGGTTTGGAATATGGCTACACCTTC

V gene: TRBV7-9
D gene: .
J gene: TRBJ2-1
clone size: .
CDR3 protein: CASSLEGSGTPNEQFF
CDR3 DNA: TGTGCCAGCAGCTTAGAGGGTAGCGGCACCCCTAATGAGCAGTTCTTC

V gene: TRBV28
D gene: TRBD2
J gene: TRBJ2-3
clone size: .
CDR3 protein: CASLDAGATDTQYF
CDR3 DNA: TGTGCCAGCCTTGATGCGGGAGCCACAGATACGCAGTATTTT

V gene: TRBV10-2
D gene: .
J gene: TRBJ2-7
clone size: .
CDR3 protein: CASSESIIPTRDSPYEQYF
CDR3 DNA: TGCGCCAGCAGTGAGTCGATCATCCCGACCCGGGACTCCCCCTACGAGCAGTACTTC

V gene: TRBV27
D gene: TRBD1
J gene: TRBJ1-5
clone size: .
CDR3 protein: CASSFLAAGQGGNQPQHF
CDR3 DNA: TGTGCCAGCAGTTTCTTGGCTGCGGGACAGGGAGGCAATCAGCCCCAGCATTTT

V gene: TRBV2
D gene: TRBD1
J gene: TRBJ1-4
clone size: .
CDR3 protein: CASIGPGQGFRKEKLFF
CDR3 DNA: TGTGCCAGCATCGGGCCGGGACAGGGTTTTCGTAAGGAAAAACTGTTTTTT

V gene: TRBV2
D gene: .
J gene: TRBJ1-2
clone size: .
CDR3 protein: CASTVQGLIYGYTF
CDR3 DNA: TGTGCCAGCACCGTTCAAGGACTGATCTATGGCTACACCTTC

V gene: TRBV29-1
D gene: TRBD1
J gene: TRBJ1-4
clone size: .
CDR3 protein: CSAADREKLFF
CDR3 DNA: TGCAGCGCCGCGGACAGGGAAAAACTGTTTTTT